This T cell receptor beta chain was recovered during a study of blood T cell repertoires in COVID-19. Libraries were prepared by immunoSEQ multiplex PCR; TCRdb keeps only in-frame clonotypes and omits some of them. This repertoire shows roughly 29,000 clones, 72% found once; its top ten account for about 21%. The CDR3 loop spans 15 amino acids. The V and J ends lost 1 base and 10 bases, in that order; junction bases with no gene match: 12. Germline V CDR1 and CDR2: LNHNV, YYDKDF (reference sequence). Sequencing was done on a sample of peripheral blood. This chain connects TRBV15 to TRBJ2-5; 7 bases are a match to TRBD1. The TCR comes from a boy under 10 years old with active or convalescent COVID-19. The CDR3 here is CATSRVGTAPGGQYF. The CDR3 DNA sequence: TGTGCCACCAGCAGAGTCGGGACAGCCCCAGGAGGCCAGTACTTC.